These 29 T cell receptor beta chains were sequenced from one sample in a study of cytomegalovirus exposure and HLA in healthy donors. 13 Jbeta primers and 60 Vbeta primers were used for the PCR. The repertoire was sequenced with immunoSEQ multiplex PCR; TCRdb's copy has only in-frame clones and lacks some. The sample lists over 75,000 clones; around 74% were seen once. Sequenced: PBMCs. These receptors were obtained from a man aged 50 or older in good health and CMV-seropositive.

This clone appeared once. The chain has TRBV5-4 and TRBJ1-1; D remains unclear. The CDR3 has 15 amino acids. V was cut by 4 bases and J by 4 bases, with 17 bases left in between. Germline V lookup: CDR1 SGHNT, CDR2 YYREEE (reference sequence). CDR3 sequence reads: CASSPGAGFGTEAFF. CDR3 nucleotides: TGTGCCAGCAGCCCCGGAGCTGGTTTTGGCACTGAAGCTTTCTTT.

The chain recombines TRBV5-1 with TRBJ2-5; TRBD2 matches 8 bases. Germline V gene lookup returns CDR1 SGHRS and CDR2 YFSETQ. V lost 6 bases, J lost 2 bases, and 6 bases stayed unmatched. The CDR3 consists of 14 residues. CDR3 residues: CASMEVAGQETQYF. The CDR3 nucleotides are TGCGCCAGCATGGAGGTAGCGGGGCAAGAGACCCAGTACTTC.

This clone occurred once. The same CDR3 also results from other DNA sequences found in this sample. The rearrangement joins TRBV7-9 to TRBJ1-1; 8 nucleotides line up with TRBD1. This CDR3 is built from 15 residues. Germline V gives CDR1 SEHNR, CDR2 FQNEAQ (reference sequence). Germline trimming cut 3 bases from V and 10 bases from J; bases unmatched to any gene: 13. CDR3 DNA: TGTGCCAGCAGCTTCTATCAGGGGGCGGTAGCGGTAGCTTTCTTT. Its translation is CASSFYQGAVAVAFF. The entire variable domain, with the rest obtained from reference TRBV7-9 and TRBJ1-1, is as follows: DTGVSQNPRHKITKRGQNVTFRCDPISEHNRLYWYRQTLGQGPEFLTYFQNEAQLEKSRLLSDRFSAERPKGSFSTLEIQRTEQGDSAMYLCASSFYQGAVAVAFFGQGTRLTVV.

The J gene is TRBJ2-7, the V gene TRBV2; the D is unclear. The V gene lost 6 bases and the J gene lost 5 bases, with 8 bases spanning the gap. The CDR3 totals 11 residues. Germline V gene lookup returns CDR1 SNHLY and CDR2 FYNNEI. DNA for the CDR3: TGTGCCAGCAGGCAGCGCCACGAGCAGTACTTC. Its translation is CASRQRHEQYF.

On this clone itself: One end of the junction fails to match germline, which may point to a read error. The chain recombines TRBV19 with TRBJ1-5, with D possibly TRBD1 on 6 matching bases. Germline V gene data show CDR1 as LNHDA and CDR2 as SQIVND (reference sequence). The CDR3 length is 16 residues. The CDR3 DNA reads TGTGCCAGTAGTCCAAGGACAGATTATAGCAATCAGCCCCAAAATTTT. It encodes CASSPRTDYSNQPQNF. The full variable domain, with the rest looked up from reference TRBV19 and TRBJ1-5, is DGGITQSPKYLFRKEGQNVTLSCEQNLNHDAMYWYRQDPGQGLRLIYYSQIVNDFQKGDIAEGYSVSREKKESFPLTVTSAQKNPTAFYLCASSPRTDYSNQPQNFGDGTRLSIL.

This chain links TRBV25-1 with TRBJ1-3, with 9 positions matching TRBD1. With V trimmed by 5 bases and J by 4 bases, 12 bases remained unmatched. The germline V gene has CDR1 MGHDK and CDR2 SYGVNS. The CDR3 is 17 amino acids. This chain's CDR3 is CASSPRGTGLYGNTIYF. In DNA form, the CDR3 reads TGTGCCAGCAGTCCCCGGGGGACAGGGCTTTACGGAAACACCATATATTTT.

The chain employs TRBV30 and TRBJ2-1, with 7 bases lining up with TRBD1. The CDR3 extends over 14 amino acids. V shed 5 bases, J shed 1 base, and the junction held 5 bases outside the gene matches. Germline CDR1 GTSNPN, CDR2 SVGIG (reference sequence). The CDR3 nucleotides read TGTGCCTGGGGTTACAGGGGATCCTACAATGAGCAGTTCTTC. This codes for CAWGYRGSYNEQFF.

The CDR3 bases are TGTGCCAGCAGTGAAGACAACTTATACAGGGGTGGGTACGAGCAGTACTTC. Its translation is CASSEDNLYRGGYEQYF. The chain carries TRBV6-1 and TRBJ2-7, with 7 bases that match TRBD1. V trimming: 1 base; J trimming: 4 bases; junction bases outside the gene matches: 13. CDR1 is MNHNS, CDR2 SASEGT, per germline. The CDR3 consists of 17 residues.

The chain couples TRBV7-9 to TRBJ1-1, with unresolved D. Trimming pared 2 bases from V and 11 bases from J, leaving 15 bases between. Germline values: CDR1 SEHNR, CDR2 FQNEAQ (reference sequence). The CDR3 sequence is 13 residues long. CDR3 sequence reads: CASSLPNTELAFF. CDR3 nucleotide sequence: TGTGCCAGCAGCTTACCAAACACGGAGTTGGCTTTCTTT.

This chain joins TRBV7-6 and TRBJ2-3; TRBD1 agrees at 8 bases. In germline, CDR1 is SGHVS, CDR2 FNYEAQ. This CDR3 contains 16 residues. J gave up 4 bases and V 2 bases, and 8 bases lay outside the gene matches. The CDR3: CASSLRQGKFADTQYF. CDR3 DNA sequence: TGTGCCAGCAGCTTACGACAGGGGAAGTTCGCAGATACGCAGTATTTT.

The CDR3 coding sequence is TGTGCCAGCGGTTCAGGTTTTCCCCCTGAAGCTTTCTTT. Translated: CASGSGFPPEAFF. V is TRBV6-5 and J is TRBJ1-1; D is unclear. The germline gives CDR1 MNHEY, CDR2 SVGAGI. The CDR3 consists of 13 residues. The V end lost 8 bases, the J end lost 6 bases, and 16 bases lay between the germline ends.

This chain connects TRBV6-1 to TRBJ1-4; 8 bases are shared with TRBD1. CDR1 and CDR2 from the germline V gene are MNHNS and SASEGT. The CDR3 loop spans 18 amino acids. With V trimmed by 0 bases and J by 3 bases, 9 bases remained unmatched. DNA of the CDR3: TGTGCCAGCAGTGAAGCGCCCCAGGGGGCGATCTCTAATGAAAAACTGTTTTTT. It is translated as CASSEAPQGAISNEKLFF.

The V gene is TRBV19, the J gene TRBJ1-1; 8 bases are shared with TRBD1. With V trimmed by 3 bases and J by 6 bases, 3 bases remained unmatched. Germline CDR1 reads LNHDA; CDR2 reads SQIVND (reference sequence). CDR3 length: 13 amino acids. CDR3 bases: TGTGCCAGTAGTATGGACAGGGAGGCTGAAGCTTTCTTT. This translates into CASSMDREAEAFF.

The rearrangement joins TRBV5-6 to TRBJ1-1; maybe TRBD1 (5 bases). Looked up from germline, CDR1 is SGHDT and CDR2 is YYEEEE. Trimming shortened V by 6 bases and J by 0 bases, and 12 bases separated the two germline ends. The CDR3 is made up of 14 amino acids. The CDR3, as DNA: TGTGCCAGCACCCGACAGACCATGAACACTGAAGCTTTCTTT. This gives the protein CASTRQTMNTEAFF.

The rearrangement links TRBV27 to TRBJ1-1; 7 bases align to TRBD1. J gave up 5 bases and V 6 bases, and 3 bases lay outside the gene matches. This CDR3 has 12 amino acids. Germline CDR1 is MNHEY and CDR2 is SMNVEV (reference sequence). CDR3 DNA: TGTGCCAGCAGAGACAGGGAAACTGAAGCTTTCTTT. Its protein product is CASRDRETEAFF.

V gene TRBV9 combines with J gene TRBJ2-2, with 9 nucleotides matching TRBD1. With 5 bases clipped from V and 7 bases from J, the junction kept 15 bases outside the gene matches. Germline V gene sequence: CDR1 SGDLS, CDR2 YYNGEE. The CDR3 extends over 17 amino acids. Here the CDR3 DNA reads TGTGCCAGCAGATCCAGCCGGGACAGGGTAAGGATCGGGGAGCTGTTTTTT. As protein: CASRSSRDRVRIGELFF.

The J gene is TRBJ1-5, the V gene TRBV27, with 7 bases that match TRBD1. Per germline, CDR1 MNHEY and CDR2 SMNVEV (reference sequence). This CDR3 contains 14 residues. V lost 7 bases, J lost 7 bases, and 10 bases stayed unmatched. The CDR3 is CASNKEGARQPQHF. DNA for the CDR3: TGTGCCAGCAACAAAGAGGGGGCGCGCCAGCCCCAGCATTTT.

CDR3 DNA: TGTGCCAGCAGCGGATCGGGACGGGAGTATGAAAAACTGTTTTTT. Amino acids: CASSGSGREYEKLFF. The genes are TRBV9 and TRBJ1-4, with D tentatively TRBD1 (5 bases). The CDR3 has 15 amino acids. Per the germline V gene, CDR1 is SGDLS and CDR2 is YYNGEE. V dropped 3 bases and J dropped 6 bases, with 15 bases sitting between them.

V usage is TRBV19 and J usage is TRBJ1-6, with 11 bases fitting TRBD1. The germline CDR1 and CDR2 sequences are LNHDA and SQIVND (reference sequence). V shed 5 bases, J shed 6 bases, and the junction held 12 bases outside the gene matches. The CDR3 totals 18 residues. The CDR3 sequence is CASSAVTSGQGVNSPLHF. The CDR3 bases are TGTGCCAGTAGTGCCGTGACCTCGGGACAGGGGGTTAATTCACCCCTCCACTTT.

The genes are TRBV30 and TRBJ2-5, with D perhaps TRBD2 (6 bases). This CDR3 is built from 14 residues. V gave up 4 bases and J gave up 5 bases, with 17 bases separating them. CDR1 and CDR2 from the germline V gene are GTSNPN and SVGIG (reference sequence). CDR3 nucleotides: TGTGCCTGGACTGACAGAGGACGGGGGGAGACCCAGTACTTC. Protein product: CAWTDRGRGETQYF.

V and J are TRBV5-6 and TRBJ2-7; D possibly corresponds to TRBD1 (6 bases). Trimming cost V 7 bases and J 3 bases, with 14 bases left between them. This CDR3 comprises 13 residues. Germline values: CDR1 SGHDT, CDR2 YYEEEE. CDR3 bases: TGTGCCAGCGGGAACGGGACACACTACGAGCAGTACTTC. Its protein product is CASGNGTHYEQYF.

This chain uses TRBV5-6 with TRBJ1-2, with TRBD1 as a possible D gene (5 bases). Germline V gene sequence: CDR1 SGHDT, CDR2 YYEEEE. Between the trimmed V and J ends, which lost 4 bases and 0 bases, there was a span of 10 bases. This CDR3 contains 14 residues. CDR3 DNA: TGTGCCAGCAGCGACGGGGGTGCTAACTATGGCTACACCTTC. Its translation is CASSDGGANYGYTF.

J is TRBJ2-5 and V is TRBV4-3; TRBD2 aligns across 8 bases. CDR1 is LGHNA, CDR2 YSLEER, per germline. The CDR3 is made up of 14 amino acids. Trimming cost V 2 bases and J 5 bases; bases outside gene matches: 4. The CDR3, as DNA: TGCGCCAGCAGCCAAAGACCGGGGGGGGAGACCCAGTACTTC. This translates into CASSQRPGGETQYF.

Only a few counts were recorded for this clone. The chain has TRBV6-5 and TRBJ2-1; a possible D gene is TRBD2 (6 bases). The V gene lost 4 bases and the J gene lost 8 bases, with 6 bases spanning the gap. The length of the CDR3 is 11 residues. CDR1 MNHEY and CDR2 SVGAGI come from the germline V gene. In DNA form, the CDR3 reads TGTGCCAGCAGTTGGGGGGATGAGCAGTTCTTC. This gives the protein CASSWGDEQFF.

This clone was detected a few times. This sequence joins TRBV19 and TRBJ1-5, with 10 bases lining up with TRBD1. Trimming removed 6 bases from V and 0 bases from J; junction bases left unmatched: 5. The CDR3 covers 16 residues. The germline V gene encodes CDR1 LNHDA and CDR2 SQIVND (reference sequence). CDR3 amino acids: CASRFGTGDSNQPQHF. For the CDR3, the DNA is TGTGCCAGTAGGTTCGGGACAGGGGATAGCAATCAGCCCCAGCATTTT.

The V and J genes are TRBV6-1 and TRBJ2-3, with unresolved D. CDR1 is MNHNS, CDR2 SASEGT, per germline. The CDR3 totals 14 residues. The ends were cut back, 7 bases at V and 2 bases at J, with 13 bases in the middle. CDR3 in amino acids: CASTPTLFTDTQYF. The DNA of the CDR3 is TGTGCCAGCACCCCTACGTTATTCACAGATACGCAGTATTTT.

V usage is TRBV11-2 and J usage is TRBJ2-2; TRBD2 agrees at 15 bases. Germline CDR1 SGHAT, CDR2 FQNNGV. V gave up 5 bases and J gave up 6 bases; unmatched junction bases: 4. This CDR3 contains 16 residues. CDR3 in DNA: TGTGCCAGCAGCAGGACTAGCGGGGGGGCTCCCGGGGAGCTGTTTTTT. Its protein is CASSRTSGGAPGELFF.

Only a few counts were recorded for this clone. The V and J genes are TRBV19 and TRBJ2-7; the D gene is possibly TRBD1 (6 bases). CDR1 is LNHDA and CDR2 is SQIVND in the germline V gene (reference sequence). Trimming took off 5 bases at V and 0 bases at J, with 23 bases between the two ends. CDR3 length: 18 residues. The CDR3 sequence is CASSATGFGISSSYEQYF. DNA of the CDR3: TGTGCCAGTAGTGCCACAGGGTTTGGCATATCGAGCTCCTACGAGCAGTACTTC.

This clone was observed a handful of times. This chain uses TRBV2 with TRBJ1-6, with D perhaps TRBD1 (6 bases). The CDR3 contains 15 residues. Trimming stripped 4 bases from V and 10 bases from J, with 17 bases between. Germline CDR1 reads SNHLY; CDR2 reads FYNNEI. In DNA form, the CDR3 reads TGTGCCAGCAGTGGGAGACAGGTCTATGGCTCACCCCTCCACTTT. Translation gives CASSGRQVYGSPLHF.